This T cell receptor beta chain originates from a study of blood T cell repertoires in COVID-19. Study in general: Samples representing acute and convalescent COVID-19 were sourced from the United States, Italy and Spain.

This clone was seen a few times. V was pared by 9 bases and J by 1 base, with 13 bases between. The V gene's germline CDR1 is MNHGY and CDR2 SVAAGI. The CDR3 runs to 13 residues. TCRdb's copy holds only in-frame clones and misses some; the assay was immunoSEQ multiplex PCR. The sample carries 150,000 to 200,000 clones, more than 75% recorded once. The TCR sequence derives from a human donor in a cohort sampled during active COVID-19. The specimen was peripheral blood. The gene calls are TRBV6-9 and TRBJ2-7; weak D call: TRBD1 (5 bases). The CDR3 spells CASAQGGSYEQYF. CDR3 sequence (DNA): TGTGCCAGTGCCCAGGGCGGATCCTACGAGCAGTACTTC.